Sequencing of this T cell receptor beta chain was carried out in a study of blood T cells in healthy people across ages. This clonotype was observed a handful of times. Antigen specificity is unknown. Whole-study findings and limits: Diversity figures based on one million T cells were deemed too low.

CDR1 MNHNY and CDR2 SVGAGI come from the germline V gene (reference sequence). The V end was cut by 6 bases, the J end by 1 base, with 15 bases between. This CDR3 is built from 15 residues. PCR was performed a second time for about 7 to 11 cycles using a sample-barcoded 5' primer and a J-beta primer mix. MiXCR, applied by TCRdb to the 5' RACE reads, yields one record per CDR3 protein. In the table there are 1,300,000 or so distinct CDR3 sequences, approximately 59% of which are singletons. With each sample, at least 6 micrograms of total RNA were extracted. The TCR originated in a man aged 18 to 29 in good health. The V and J genes are TRBV6-6 and TRBJ1-1, with D perhaps matching TRBD1 (6 bases). The sequenced material came from blood. DNA of the CDR3: TGTGCCAGCAGAAACCTTCGGGGGGCGAACACTGAAGCTTTCTTT. Protein sequence: CASRNLRGANTEAFF.